The present T cell receptor (beta chain) was sequenced within a study of T cell repertoires in cytomegalovirus infection. Study-wide background: Public TCR beta signatures provided an indication of both CMV infection and a matching HLA type. Whole-study findings and limits: Using cumulative public TCR beta family frequency, the authors identified those who carried CMV together with the relevant HLA. What dominated the ex vivo response were HLA-C-restricted CMV-specific TCR beta clonotypes.

The CDR3 runs to 19 residues. The V gene's germline CDR1 is LGHDT and CDR2 YNNKEL (reference sequence). V was trimmed by 2 bases and J by 2 bases, leaving 22 bases between them. This clonotype was detected only a few times. Antigen: not known. One entry per CDR3 protein, called by TCRdb with MiXCR from the reads. The table includes hundreds of thousands of distinct CDR3 sequences, 15% to 20% detected once. The TCR sequence derives from a human donor in good health (CMV status not recorded). Some clones in this sample may be carry-over from other donors' samples. The sequencing input was PBMCs. This chain uses TRBV3-1 with TRBJ2-4, with D perhaps matching TRBD2 (5 bases). DNA for the CDR3: TGTGCCAGCAGCCAACTACGGGGTCCCGGCCTCTGGACCAAAAACATTCAGTACTTC. Translating it yields CASSQLRGPGLWTKNIQYF. The entire variable domain, with the rest obtained from reference TRBV3-1 and TRBJ2-4, is as follows: DTAVSQTPKYLVTQMGNDKSIKCEQNLGHDTMYWYKQDSKKFLKIMFSYNNKELIINETVPNRFSPKSPDKAHLNLHINSLELGDSAVYFCASSQLRGPGLWTKNIQYFGAGTRLSVL.